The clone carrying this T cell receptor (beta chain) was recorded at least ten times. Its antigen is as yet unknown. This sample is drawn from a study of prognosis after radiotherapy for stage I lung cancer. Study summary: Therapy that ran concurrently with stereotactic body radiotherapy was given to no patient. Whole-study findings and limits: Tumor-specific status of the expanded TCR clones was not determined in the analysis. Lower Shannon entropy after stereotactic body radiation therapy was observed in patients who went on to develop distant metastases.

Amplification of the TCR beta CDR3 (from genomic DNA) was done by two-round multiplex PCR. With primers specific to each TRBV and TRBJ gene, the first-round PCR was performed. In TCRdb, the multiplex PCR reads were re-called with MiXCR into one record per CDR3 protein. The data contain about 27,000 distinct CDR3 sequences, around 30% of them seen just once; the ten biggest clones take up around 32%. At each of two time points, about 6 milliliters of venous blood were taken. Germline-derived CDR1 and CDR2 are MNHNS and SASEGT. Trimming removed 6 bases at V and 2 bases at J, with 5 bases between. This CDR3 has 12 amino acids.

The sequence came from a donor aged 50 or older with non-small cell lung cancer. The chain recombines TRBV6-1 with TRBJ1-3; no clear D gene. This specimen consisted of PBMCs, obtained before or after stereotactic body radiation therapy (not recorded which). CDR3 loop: CASSAAGNTIYF. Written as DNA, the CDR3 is TGTGCCAGCAGCGCCGCTGGAAACACCATATATTTT.